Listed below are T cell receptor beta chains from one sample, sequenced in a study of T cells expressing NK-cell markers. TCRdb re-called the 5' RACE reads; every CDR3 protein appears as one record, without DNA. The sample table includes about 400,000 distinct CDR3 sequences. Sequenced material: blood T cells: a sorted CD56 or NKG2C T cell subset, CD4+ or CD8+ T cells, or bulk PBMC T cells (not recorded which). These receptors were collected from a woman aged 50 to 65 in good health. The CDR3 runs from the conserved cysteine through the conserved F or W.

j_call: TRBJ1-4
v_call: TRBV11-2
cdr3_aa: CASSLGSGTGNEKLFF

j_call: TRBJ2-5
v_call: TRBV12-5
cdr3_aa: CASGLTGVETQYF

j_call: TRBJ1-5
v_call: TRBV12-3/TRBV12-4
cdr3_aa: CASSGDGNQPQHF

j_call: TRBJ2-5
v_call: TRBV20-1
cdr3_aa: CSARVPGSGETQYF

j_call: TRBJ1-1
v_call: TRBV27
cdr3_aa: CASIPTGFAEAFF

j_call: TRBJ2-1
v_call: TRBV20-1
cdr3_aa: CSAEGRGNEQFF

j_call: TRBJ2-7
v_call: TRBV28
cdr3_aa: CASSLGGGRSYEQYF

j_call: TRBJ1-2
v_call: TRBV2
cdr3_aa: CASRWTADGYTF

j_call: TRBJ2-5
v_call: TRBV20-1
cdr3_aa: CSGSRDKTQYF

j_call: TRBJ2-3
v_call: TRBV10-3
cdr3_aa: CAISESASGNEKDTQYF

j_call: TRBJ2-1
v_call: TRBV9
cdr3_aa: CASSVAGVEQFF

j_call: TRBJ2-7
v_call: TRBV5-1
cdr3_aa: CASSLGVGTSSYEQYF

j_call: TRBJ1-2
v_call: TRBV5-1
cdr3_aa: CASSFSLGQGGYTF

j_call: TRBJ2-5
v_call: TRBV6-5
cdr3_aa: CASSSVETQYF

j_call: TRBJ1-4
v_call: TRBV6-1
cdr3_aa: CASTSLQTGRNEKLFF

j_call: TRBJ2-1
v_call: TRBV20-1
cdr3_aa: CSYFSGSNEQFF

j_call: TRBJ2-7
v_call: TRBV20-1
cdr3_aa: CSASAGGRGYEQYF

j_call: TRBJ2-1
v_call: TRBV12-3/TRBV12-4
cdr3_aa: CASRPGTIEQFF

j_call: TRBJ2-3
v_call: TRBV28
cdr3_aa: CASSWTGSTDTQYF

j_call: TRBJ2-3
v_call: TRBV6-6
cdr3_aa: CASSYYGTASTDTQYF

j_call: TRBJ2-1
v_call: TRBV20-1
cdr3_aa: CSARDRAQWDNEQFF

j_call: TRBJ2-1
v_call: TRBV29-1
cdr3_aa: CSVEGTGGFNEQFF